This TCR beta chain appears in the sequencing data of a study of T cells of healthy individuals. This clonotype came up many times. CDR3 length: 15 amino acids. Germline CDR1 MNHEY, CDR2 SVGEGT. V lost 2 bases, J lost 0 bases, and 5 bases lay in between. TCRdb itself ran the 5' RACE reads through MiXCR, one entry per CDR3 protein. This sample has about 82,000 distinct CDR3 sequences, with roughly 5% found just once. The TCR comes from a female donor in good health. The chain joins TRBV6-2 or TRBV6-3 to TRBJ2-6; D ambiguous. The CDR3 bases are TGTGCCAGCAGTTACGTGGGCTCTGGGGCCAACGTCCTGACTTTC. As protein: CASSYVGSGANVLTF.